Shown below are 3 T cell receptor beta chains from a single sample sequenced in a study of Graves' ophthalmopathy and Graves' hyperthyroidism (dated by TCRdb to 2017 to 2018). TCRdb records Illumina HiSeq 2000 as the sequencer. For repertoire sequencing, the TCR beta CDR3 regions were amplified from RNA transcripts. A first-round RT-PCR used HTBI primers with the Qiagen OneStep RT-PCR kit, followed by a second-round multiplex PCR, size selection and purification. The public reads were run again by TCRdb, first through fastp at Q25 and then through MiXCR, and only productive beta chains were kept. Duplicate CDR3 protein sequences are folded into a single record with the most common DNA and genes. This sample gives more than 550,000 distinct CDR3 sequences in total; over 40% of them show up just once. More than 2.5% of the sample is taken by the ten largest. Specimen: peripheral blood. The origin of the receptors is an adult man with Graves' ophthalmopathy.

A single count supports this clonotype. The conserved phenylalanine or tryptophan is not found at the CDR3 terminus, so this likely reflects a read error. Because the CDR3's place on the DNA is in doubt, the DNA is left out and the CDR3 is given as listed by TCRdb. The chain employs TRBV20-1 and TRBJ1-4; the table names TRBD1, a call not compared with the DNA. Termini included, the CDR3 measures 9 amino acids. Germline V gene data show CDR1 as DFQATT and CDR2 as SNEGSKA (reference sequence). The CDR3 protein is CSAREGTDY.

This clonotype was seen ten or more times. The CDR3 loop is CSARSGPAEAFF. In DNA form, the CDR3 reads TGCAGTGCTAGAAGCGGGCCCGCTGAAGCTTTCTTT. The chain recombines TRBV20-1 with TRBJ1-1; D call uncertain. This CDR3 has 12 amino acids. Looked up from germline, CDR1 is DFQATT and CDR2 is SNEGSKA (reference sequence). Trimming shortened V by 2 bases and J by 6 bases, and 10 bases separated the two germline ends.

CDR3 coding DNA: TGTGCCATCAGCCAAAGACGGGAAACGCGGAGCAATCAGCCCCAGCATTTT. Its protein product is CAISQRRETRSNQPQHF. The chain employs TRBV10-3 and TRBJ1-5; D unresolved. CDR1 and CDR2 from the germline V gene are ENHRY and SYGVKD. Trimming left V 6 bases short and J 1 base short, with 19 bases between. This CDR3 has 17 residues.